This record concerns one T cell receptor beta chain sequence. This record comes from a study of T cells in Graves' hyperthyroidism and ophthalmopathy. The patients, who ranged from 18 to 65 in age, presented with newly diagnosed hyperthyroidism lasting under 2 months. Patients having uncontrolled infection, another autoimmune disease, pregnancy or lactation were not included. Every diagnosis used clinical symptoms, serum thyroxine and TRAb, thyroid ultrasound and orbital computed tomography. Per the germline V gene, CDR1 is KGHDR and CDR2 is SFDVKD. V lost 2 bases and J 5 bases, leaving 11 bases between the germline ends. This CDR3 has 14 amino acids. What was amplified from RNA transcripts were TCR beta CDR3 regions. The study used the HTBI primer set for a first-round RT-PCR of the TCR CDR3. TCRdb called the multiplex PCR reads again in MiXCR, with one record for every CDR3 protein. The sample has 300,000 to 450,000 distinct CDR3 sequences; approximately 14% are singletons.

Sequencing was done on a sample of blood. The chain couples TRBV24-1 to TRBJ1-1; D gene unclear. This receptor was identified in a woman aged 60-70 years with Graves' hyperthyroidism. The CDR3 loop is CATSDSISGTEAFF. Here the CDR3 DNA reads TGTGCCACCAGTGATTCTATATCGGGTACTGAAGCTTTCTTT.